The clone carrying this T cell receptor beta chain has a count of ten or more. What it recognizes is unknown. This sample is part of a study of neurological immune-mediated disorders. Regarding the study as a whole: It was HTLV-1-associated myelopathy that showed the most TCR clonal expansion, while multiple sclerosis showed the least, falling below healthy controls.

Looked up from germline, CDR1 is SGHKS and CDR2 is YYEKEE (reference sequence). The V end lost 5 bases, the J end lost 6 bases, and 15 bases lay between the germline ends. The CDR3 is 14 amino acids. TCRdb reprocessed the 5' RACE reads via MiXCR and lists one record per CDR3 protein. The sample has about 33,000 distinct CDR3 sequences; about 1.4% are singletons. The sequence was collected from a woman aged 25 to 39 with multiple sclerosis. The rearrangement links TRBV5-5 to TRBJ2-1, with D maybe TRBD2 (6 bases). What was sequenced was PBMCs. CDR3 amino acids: CASSSGVRGNEQFF. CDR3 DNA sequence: TGTGCCAGCAGTTCGGGGGTTCGGGGCAATGAGCAGTTCTTC.